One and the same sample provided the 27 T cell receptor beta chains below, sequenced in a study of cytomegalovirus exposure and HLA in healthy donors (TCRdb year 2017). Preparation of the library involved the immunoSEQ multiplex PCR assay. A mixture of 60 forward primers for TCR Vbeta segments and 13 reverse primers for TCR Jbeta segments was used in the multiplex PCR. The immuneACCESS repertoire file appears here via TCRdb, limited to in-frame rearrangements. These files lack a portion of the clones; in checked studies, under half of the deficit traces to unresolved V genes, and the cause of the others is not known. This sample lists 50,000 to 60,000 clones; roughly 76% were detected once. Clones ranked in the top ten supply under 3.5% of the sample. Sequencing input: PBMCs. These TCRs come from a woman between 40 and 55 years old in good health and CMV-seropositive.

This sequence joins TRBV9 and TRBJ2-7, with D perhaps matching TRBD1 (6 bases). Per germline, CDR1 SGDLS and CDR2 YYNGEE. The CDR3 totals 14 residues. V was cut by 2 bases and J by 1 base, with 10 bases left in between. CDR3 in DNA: TGTGCCAGCAGCGTTACAGGGATGTCCTACGAGCAGTACTTC. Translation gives CASSVTGMSYEQYF.

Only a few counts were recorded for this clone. CDR3 protein: CAISVNRGANEKLFF. CDR3 DNA: TGTGCCATCAGTGTCAACAGGGGGGCTAATGAAAAACTGTTTTTT. This chain connects TRBV10-3 to TRBJ1-4; 8 nucleotides match TRBD1. The CDR3 is made up of 15 amino acids. V shed 4 bases, J shed 3 bases, and the junction held 4 bases outside the gene matches. The germline gives CDR1 ENHRY, CDR2 SYGVKD.

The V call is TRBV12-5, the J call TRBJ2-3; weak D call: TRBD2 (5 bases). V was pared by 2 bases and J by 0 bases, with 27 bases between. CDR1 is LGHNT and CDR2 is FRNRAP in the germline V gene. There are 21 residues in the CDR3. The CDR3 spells CASGLIRGQAKLGSSTDTQYF. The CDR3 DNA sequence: TGTGCTAGTGGTTTGATTCGGGGTCAGGCCAAACTGGGCTCTAGCACAGATACGCAGTATTTT.

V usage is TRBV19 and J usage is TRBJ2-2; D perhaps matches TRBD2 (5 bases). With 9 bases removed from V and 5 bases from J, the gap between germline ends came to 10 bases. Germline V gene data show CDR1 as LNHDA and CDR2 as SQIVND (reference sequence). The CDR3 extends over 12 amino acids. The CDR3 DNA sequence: TGTGCCAGCGGGGTTAGGACCGGGGAGCTGTTTTTT. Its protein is CASGVRTGELFF.

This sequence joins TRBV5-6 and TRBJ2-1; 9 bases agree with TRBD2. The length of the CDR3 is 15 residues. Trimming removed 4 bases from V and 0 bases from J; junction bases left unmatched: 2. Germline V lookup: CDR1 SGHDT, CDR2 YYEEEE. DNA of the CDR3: TGTGCCAGCAGCCGAGCGGGGGGCTCCTACAATGAGCAGTTCTTC. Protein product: CASSRAGGSYNEQFF.

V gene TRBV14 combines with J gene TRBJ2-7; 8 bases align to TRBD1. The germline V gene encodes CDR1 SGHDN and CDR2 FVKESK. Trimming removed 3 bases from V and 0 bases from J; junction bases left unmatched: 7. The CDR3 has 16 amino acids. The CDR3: CASSHQTGVSSYEQYF. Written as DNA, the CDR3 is TGTGCCAGCAGCCATCAGACAGGGGTGAGCTCCTACGAGCAGTACTTC.

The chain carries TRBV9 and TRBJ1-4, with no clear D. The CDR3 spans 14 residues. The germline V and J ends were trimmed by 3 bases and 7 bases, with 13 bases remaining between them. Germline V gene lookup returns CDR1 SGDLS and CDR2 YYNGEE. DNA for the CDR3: TGTGCCAGCAGCGAGGATCCGGGGAGTGAAAAACTGTTTTTT. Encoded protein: CASSEDPGSEKLFF.

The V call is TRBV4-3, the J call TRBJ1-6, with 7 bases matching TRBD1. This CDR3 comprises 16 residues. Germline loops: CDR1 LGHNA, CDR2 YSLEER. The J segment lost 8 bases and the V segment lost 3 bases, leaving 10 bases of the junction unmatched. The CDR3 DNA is TGCGCCAGCAGCCAGGGTACGACAGGGACGGATTCACCCCTCCACTTT. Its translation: CASSQGTTGTDSPLHF.

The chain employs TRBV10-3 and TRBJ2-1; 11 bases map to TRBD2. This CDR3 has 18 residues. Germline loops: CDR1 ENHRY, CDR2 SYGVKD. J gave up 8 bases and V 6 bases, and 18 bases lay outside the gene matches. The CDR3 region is CAIRGSGGALDFIDEQFF. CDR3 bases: TGTGCCATCAGAGGTAGCGGGGGGGCTTTAGATTTTATCGATGAGCAGTTCTTC.

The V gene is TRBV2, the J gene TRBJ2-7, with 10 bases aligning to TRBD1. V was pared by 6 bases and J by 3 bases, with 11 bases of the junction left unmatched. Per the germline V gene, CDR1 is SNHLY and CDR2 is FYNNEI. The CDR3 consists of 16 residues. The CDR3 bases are TGTGCCAGCAGAAGGGACAGGGGAGGTCCCCACTACGAGCAGTACTTC. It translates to CASRRDRGGPHYEQYF.

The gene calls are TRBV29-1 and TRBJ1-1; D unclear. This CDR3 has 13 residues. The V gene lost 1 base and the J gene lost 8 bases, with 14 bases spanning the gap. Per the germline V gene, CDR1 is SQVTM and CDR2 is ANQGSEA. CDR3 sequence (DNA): TGCAGCGTTGAAGGAAAGAGGTCGGCGGAAGCTTTCTTT. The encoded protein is CSVEGKRSAEAFF.

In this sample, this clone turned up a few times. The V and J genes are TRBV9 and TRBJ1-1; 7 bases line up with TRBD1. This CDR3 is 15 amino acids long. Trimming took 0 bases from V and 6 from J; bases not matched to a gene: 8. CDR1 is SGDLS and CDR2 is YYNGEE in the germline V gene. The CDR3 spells CASSVVRQGTAEAFF. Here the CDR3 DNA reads TGTGCCAGCAGCGTAGTAAGACAGGGTACCGCTGAAGCTTTCTTT.

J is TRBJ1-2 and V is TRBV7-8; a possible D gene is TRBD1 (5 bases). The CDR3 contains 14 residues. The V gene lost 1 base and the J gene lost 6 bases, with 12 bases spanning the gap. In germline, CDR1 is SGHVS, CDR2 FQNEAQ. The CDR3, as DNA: TGTGCCAGCAGCTTAGGAAAAGGAGGGGATGGCTACACCTTC. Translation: CASSLGKGGDGYTF.

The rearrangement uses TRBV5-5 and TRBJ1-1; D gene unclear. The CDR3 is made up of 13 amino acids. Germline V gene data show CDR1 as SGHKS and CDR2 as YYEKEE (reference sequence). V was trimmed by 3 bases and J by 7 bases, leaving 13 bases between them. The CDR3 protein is CASSSGRAYEAFF. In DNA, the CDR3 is TGTGCCAGCAGCTCTGGGAGGGCTTATGAAGCTTTCTTT.

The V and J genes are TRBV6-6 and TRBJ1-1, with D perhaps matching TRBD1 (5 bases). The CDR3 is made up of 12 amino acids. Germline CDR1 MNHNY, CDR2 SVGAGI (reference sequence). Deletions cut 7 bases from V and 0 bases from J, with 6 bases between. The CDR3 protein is CASIRVNTEAFF. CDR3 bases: TGTGCCAGCATCAGGGTGAACACTGAAGCTTTCTTT.

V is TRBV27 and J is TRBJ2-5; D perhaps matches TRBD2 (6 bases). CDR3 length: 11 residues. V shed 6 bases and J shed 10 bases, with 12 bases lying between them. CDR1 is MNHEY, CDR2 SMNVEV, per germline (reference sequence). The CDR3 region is CASRGRGDQYF. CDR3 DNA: TGTGCCAGCAGGGGGCGGGGTGACCAGTACTTC.

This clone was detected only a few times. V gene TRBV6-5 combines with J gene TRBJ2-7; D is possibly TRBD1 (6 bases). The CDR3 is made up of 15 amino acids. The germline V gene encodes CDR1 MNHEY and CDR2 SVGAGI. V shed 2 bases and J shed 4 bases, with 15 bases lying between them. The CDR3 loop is CASSYGGGASYEQYF. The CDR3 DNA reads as TGTGCCAGCAGTTACGGTGGGGGCGCAAGTTACGAGCAGTACTTC.

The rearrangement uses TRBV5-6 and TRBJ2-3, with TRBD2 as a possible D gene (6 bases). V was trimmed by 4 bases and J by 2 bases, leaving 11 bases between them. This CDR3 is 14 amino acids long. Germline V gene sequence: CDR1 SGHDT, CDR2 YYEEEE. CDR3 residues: CASSPTSSTDTQYF. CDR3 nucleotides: TGTGCCAGCAGCCCGACTAGTTCCACAGATACGCAGTATTTT. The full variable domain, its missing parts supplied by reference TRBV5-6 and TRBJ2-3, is DAGVTQSPTHLIKTRGQQVTLRCSPKSGHDTVSWYQQALGQGPQFIFQYYEEEERQRGNFPDRFSGHQFPNYSSELNVNALLLGDSALYLCASSPTSSTDTQYFGPGTRLTVL.

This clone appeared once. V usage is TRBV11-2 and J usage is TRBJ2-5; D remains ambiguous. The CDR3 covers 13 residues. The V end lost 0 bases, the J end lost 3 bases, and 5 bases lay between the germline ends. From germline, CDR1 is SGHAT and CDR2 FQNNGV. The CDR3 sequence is CASSLELKETQYF. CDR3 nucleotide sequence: TGTGCCAGCAGCTTAGAGTTAAAAGAGACCCAGTACTTC.

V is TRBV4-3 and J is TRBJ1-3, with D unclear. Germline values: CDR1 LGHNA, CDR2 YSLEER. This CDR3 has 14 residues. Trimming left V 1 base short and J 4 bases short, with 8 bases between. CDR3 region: CASSQAGHGNTIYF. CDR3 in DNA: TGCGCCAGCAGCCAAGCTGGGCACGGAAACACCATATATTTT.

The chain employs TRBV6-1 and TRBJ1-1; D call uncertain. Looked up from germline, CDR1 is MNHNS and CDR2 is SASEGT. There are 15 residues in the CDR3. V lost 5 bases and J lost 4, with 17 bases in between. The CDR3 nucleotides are TGTGCCAGCAGTTCTCGACAAACTCTTTCCACTGAAGCTTTCTTT. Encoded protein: CASSSRQTLSTEAFF.

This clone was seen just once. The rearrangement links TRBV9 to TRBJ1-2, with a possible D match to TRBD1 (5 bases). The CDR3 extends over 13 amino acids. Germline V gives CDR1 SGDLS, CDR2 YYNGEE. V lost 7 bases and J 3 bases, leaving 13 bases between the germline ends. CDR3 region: CASSTGDDYGYTF. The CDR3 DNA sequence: TGTGCCAGCTCCACGGGGGATGACTATGGCTACACCTTC. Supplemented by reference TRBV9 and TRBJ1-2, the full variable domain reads DSGVTQTPKHLITATGQRVTLRCSPRSGDLSVYWYQQSLDQGLQFLIQYYNGEERAKGNILERFSAQQFPDLHSELNLSSLELGDSALYFCASSTGDDYGYTFGSGTRLTVV.

CDR3 protein: CASRSGGADTQYF. The DNA of the CDR3 is TGTGCCAGCAGAAGCGGGGGGGCAGATACGCAGTATTTT. The chain links TRBV27 to TRBJ2-3; 10 nucleotides match TRBD2. The ends lost 6 bases at V and 4 bases at J; junction bases unmatched: 1. Germline CDR1 reads MNHEY; CDR2 reads SMNVEV (reference sequence). CDR3 length equals 13 residues.

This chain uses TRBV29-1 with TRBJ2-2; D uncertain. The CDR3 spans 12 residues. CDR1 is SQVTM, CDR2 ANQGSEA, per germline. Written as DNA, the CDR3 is TGCAGGGCTGGGCAGAACACCGGGGAGCTGTTTTTT. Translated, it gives CRAGQNTGELFF.

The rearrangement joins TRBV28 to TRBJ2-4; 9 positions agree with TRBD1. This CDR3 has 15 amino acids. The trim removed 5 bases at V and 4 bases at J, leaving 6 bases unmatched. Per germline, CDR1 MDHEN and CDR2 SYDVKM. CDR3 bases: TGTGCCAGCAGTGGGAGGGACAGGGCAAAAAACATTCAGTACTTC. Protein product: CASSGRDRAKNIQYF.

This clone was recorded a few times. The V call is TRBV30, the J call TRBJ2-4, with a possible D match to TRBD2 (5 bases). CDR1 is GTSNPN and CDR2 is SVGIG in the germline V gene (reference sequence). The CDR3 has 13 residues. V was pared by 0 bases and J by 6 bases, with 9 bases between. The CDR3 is CAWSVEGRNIQYF. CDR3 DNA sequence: TGTGCCTGGAGTGTCGAGGGAAGAAACATTCAGTACTTC.

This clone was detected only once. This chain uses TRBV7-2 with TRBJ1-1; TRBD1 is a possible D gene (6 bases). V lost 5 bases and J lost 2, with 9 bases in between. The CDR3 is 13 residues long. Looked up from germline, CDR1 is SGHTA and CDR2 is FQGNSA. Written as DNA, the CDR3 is TGTGCCAGCAGCATGGACAGTAACACTGAAGCTTTCTTT. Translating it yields CASSMDSNTEAFF.